Presented here are 20 T cell receptor beta chains from one specimen sequenced in a study of blood T cell repertoires in COVID-19. Method: immunoSEQ multiplex PCR; TCRdb's copy keeps in-frame clones and lacks some. This sample yields fewer than 300,000 clones, of which approximately 86% are seen a single time; over 7.5% belongs to the top ten. The sample taken for sequencing was peripheral blood. All receptors come from a middle-aged man who had recovered from COVID-19.

This clone was counted between two and nine times. The chain carries TRBV9 and TRBJ2-7, with 11 bases identical to TRBD2. The CDR3 runs to 17 residues. The germline CDR1 and CDR2 sequences are SGDLS and YYNGEE. After removal of 0 bases from V and 2 bases from J, the junction contained 7 bases not matched to a gene. CDR3 in amino acids: CASSVVETSGVTYEQYF. The CDR3 nucleotides read TGTGCCAGCAGCGTAGTGGAGACTAGCGGGGTGACCTACGAGCAGTACTTC.

This chain uses TRBV15 with TRBJ1-2; D uncertain. The V and J ends lost 1 base and 8 bases respectively, with 17 bases between them. There are 15 residues in the CDR3. The germline V gene has CDR1 LNHNV and CDR2 YYDKDF (reference sequence). CDR3: CATSRGEPGDRGYTF. As DNA, the CDR3 is TGTGCCACCAGCAGAGGGGAGCCCGGGGATCGAGGCTACACCTTC.

The rearrangement uses TRBV9 and TRBJ2-7, with 8 bases identical to TRBD1. V gave up 4 bases and J gave up 2 bases; unmatched junction bases: 8. CDR1 and CDR2 from the germline V gene are SGDLS and YYNGEE. This CDR3 has 15 amino acids. The CDR3 DNA sequence: TGTGCCAGCAGCCTCCGGGGACAGGAGACCTACGAGCAGTACTTC. Its translation is CASSLRGQETYEQYF.

The J gene is TRBJ2-7, the V gene TRBV10-2, with unresolved D. Trimming stripped 2 bases from V and 4 bases from J, with 9 bases between. The CDR3 has 13 residues. The germline gives CDR1 WSHSY, CDR2 SAAADI. The CDR3 loop reads CASSENRLYEQYF. The CDR3 coding sequence is TGCGCCAGCAGTGAGAATAGATTATACGAGCAGTACTTC.

The chain employs TRBV6-1 and TRBJ2-7; no firm D call. The CDR3 extends over 14 amino acids. Germline loops: CDR1 MNHNS, CDR2 SASEGT. Trimming cost V 6 bases and J 2 bases, with 14 bases left between them. In DNA, the CDR3 is TGTGCCAGCAGCTCACAAGCGACCCCCTACGAGCAGTACTTC. Its translation: CASSSQATPYEQYF.

The CDR3 region is CSVRLAGTGELFF. The CDR3 coding sequence is TGCAGCGTTCGACTAGCCGGCACCGGGGAGCTGTTTTTT. The chain has TRBV29-1 and TRBJ2-2, with 7 bases that match TRBD2. Germline-derived CDR1 and CDR2 are SQVTM and ANQGSEA. J gave up 4 bases and V 5 bases, and 4 bases lay outside the gene matches. CDR3 length: 13 residues.

V is TRBV11-2 and J is TRBJ1-3; tentatively, D is TRBD1 (5 bases). The germline CDR1 and CDR2 sequences are SGHAT and FQNNGV. Trimming shortened V by 5 bases and J by 0 bases, and 20 bases separated the two germline ends. The CDR3 contains 18 residues. The chain's CDR3 is CASSPTRTGGYSGNTIYF. CDR3 sequence (DNA): TGTGCCAGCAGCCCTACAAGGACGGGGGGTTACTCTGGAAACACCATATATTTT.

This clone was observed once. The rearrangement joins TRBV5-6 to TRBJ1-6; the match to TRBD1 covers 10 bases. Per germline, CDR1 SGHDT and CDR2 YYEEEE. J lost 0 bases, V lost 1 base, and 7 bases had no gene match. There are 19 residues in the CDR3. The chain's CDR3 is CASSLSRTGGSSYNSPLHF. The CDR3 bases are TGTGCCAGCAGCTTGAGTAGGACAGGGGGGAGCTCCTATAATTCACCCCTCCACTTT.

This chain uses TRBV4-3 with TRBJ1-1; 10 bases agree with TRBD1. V trimming: 1 base; J trimming: 4 bases; junction bases outside the gene matches: 3. The germline CDR1 and CDR2 sequences are LGHNA and YSLEER. CDR3 length: 15 residues. The CDR3 spells CASSQARDRGTEAFF. CDR3 DNA sequence: TGCGCCAGCAGCCAAGCCCGGGACAGGGGCACTGAAGCTTTCTTT.

The DNA of the CDR3 is TGTGCCAGCAGGGACCTTGGGGCGGGGGGTTACAATGAGCAGTTCTTC. Protein product: CASRDLGAGGYNEQFF. The V gene is TRBV11-2, the J gene TRBJ2-1; 8 positions match TRBD2. The CDR3 is made up of 16 amino acids. Germline V gene data show CDR1 as SGHAT and CDR2 as FQNNGV. Trimming removed 6 bases from V and 4 bases from J; junction bases left unmatched: 11.

The J gene is TRBJ2-5, the V gene TRBV7-2; D might be TRBD2 (5 bases). Looked up from germline, CDR1 is SGHTA and CDR2 is FQGNSA. The CDR3 sequence is 15 residues long. V was cut by 5 bases and J by 5 bases, with 18 bases left in between. CDR3 sequence reads: CASSPVEGERETQYF. The CDR3 nucleotides are TGTGCCAGCAGCCCGGTAGAGGGTGAGAGGGAGACCCAGTACTTC.

J is TRBJ2-3 and V is TRBV18; D is perhaps TRBD1 (5 bases). V lost 4 bases and J 4 bases, leaving 9 bases between the germline ends. Germline CDR1 and CDR2: KGHSH and LQKENI. The CDR3 is 13 amino acids. The CDR3 DNA sequence: TGTGCCAGCTCACATGACAGTGCAGATACGCAGTATTTT. Translating it yields CASSHDSADTQYF.

This clone was found a few times. The V gene is TRBV24-1, the J gene TRBJ2-5; 10 nucleotides agree with TRBD1. The trim removed 7 bases at V and 4 bases at J, leaving 11 bases unmatched. In germline, CDR1 is KGHDR, CDR2 SFDVKD. The CDR3 is 16 amino acids. This CDR3 is CATSSIGTGVLETQYF. The CDR3 DNA reads as TGTGCCACCAGCTCCATCGGGACAGGGGTTTTAGAGACCCAGTACTTC.

The chain has TRBV7-9 and TRBJ1-4; 7 positions agree with TRBD1. The junction had 7 bases not matched to a gene; V was cut back by 1 base and J by 8 bases. The CDR3 is 15 amino acids. The germline V gene has CDR1 SEHNR and CDR2 FQNEAQ (reference sequence). This chain's CDR3 is CASSLGGQLSEKLFF. The CDR3 DNA reads as TGTGCCAGCAGCTTAGGGGGACAGTTGAGCGAAAAACTGTTTTTT.

V is TRBV5-4 and J is TRBJ2-5, with TRBD2 matching 8 bases. The CDR3 totals 16 residues. J was trimmed by 1 base and V by 0 bases; bases with no gene match: 5. The germline gives CDR1 SGHNT, CDR2 YYREEE (reference sequence). CDR3 in amino acids: CASSLEVAGIQETQYF. The CDR3, as DNA: TGTGCCAGCAGCTTGGAGGTAGCGGGGATCCAAGAGACCCAGTACTTC.

The V and J genes are TRBV6-2 or TRBV6-3 and TRBJ1-2; D gene uncertain. The CDR3 is 13 amino acids. The V and J ends lost 6 bases and 4 bases respectively, with 12 bases between them. Germline V gene lookup returns CDR1 MNHEY and CDR2 SVGEGT. CDR3 in DNA: TGTGCCAGCAGCAACAGAAATTTCTATGGCTACACCTTC. It specifies CASSNRNFYGYTF.

The CDR3 protein is CASSLATGYYSPLHF. The CDR3 DNA sequence: TGTGCCAGCAGCTTGGCTACAGGGTATTATTCACCCCTCCACTTT. The gene calls are TRBV5-6 and TRBJ1-6, with D possibly matching TRBD1 (6 bases). Germline V CDR1 and CDR2: SGHDT, YYEEEE. The CDR3 contains 15 residues. Trimming removed 0 bases from V and 8 bases from J, with 12 bases in between.

V usage is TRBV7-9 and J usage is TRBJ1-4; 8 nucleotides align to TRBD1. The CDR3 extends over 15 amino acids. Per the germline V gene, CDR1 is SEHNR and CDR2 is FQNEAQ (reference sequence). V trimming: 2 bases; J trimming: 7 bases; junction bases outside the gene matches: 6. CDR3 coding DNA: TGTGCCAGCAGCTTACGTGTCGACAGGGGTGAAAAACTGTTTTTT. It specifies CASSLRVDRGEKLFF.

The V call is TRBV5-8, the J call TRBJ2-1, with D perhaps TRBD2 (5 bases). The CDR3 extends over 15 amino acids. Trimming took off 0 bases at V and 5 bases at J, with 12 bases between the two ends. Germline V gene lookup returns CDR1 SGHTS and CDR2 YDEGEE. The CDR3 reads CASSLGSGRHNEQFF. The CDR3, as DNA: TGTGCCAGCAGCTTGGGGAGCGGACGGCACAATGAGCAGTTCTTC.

The chain joins TRBV5-4 to TRBJ2-7, with TRBD2 matching over 8 bases. V lost 4 bases and J lost 0; bases outside the gene matches: 6. CDR1 and CDR2 from the germline V gene are SGHNT and YYREEE (reference sequence). The CDR3 totals 15 residues. This chain's CDR3 is CASSPLAGLSYEQYF. The DNA for the CDR3 is TGTGCCAGCAGCCCTCTAGCGGGCCTCTCCTACGAGCAGTACTTC.